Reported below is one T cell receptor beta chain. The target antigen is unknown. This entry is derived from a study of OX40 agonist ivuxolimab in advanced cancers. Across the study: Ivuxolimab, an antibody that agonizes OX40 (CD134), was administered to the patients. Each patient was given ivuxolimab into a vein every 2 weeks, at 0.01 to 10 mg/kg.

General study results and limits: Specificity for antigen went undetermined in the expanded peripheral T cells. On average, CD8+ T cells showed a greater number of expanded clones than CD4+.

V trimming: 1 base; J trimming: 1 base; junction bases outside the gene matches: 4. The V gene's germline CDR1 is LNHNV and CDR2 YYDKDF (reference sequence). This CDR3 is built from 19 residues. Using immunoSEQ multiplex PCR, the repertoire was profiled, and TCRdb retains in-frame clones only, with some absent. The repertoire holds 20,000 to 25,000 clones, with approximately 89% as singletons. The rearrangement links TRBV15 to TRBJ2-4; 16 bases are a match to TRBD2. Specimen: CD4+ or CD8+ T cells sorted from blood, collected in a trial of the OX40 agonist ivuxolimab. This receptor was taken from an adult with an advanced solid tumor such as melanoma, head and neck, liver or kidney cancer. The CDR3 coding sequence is TGTGCCACCAGCAGAGTCGGGACTAGCGGGAGGGCGGCCAAAAACATTCAGTACTTC. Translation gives CATSRVGTSGRAAKNIQYF. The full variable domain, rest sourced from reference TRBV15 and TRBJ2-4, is DAMVIQNPRYQVTQFGKPVTLSCSQTLNHNVMYWYQQKSSQAPKLLFHYYDKDFNNEADTPDNFQSRRPNTSFCFLDIRSPGLGDTAMYLCATSRVGTSGRAAKNIQYFGAGTRLSVL.